Each of the 10 T cell receptor beta chains below was sequenced from the same sample in a study of T cells in pancreatic ductal adenocarcinoma. No neoadjuvant therapy was given to the selected pancreatic ductal adenocarcinoma patients before their surgery. The method was immunoSEQ multiplex PCR; TCRdb's version includes in-frame clones alone and lacks a portion of them. The sample includes 4,500 to 5,000 clones, roughly 84% of them seen just once. Sequenced sample: pancreatic tumor tissue. All receptors come from a human donor with pancreatic ductal adenocarcinoma.

The chain combines TRBV6-1 with TRBJ1-2; 7 positions agree with TRBD1. CDR1 and CDR2 from the germline V gene are MNHNS and SASEGT. This CDR3 contains 15 residues. Germline trimming cut 4 bases from V and 3 bases from J; bases unmatched to any gene: 8. CDR3 in amino acids: CASSADGTAHYGYTF. The CDR3 nucleotides read TGTGCCAGCAGTGCCGACGGGACAGCCCACTATGGCTACACCTTC.

V gene TRBV5-6 combines with J gene TRBJ2-3; no reliable D call. V dropped 4 bases and J dropped 2 bases, with 14 bases sitting between them. Germline loops: CDR1 SGHDT, CDR2 YYEEEE. The CDR3 is 15 amino acids. The CDR3 DNA reads as TGTGCCAGCAGCAGTTTATCAGTAGTCACAGATACGCAGTATTTT. It yields the protein CASSSLSVVTDTQYF.

The CDR3 region is CASSLGGAGAPLHF. The CDR3 DNA is TGTGCCAGCAGCTTAGGGGGAGCGGGGGCACCCCTCCACTTT. This rearrangement joins TRBV11-3 to TRBJ1-6; D may be TRBD1 (5 bases). V lost 1 base to trimming and J lost 11 bases, with 12 bases between them. Germline CDR1 and CDR2: SGHNT and YENEEA. The CDR3 extends over 14 amino acids.

This chain joins TRBV13 and TRBJ2-5; D not resolved. Trimming cost V 2 bases and J 5 bases, with 9 bases left between them. This CDR3 spans 13 amino acids. Germline V gives CDR1 PRHDT, CDR2 FYEKMQ (reference sequence). The CDR3 sequence is CASSLRARETQYF. The CDR3 DNA sequence: TGTGCCAGCAGCTTAAGGGCTCGGGAGACCCAGTACTTC.

V is TRBV7-3 and J is TRBJ2-2; 9 nucleotides align to TRBD1. V lost 3 bases to trimming and J lost 7 bases; unmatched junction nucleotides: 6. The germline gives CDR1 SGHTA, CDR2 FQGTGA. CDR3 size: 15 residues. CDR3 sequence (DNA): TGTGCCAGCAGCTTCGTTACAGGGGGCAACGGGGAGCTGTTTTTT. The encoded protein is CASSFVTGGNGELFF.

This chain links TRBV6-5 with TRBJ1-4, with D unresolved. This CDR3 has 15 amino acids. Trimming shortened V by 3 bases and J by 2 bases, and 10 bases separated the two germline ends. Germline V lookup: CDR1 MNHEY, CDR2 SVGAGI. The CDR3 spells CASSYMGNTNEKLFF. CDR3 in DNA: TGTGCCAGCAGTTATATGGGAAACACTAATGAAAAACTGTTTTTT.

This clone is a singleton in its sample. Other DNA sequences within the sample encode an identical CDR3. V and J are TRBV7-9 and TRBJ2-3; D is unresolved. The CDR3 loop spans 14 amino acids. In germline, CDR1 is SEHNR, CDR2 FQNEAQ (reference sequence). Trimming stripped 5 bases from V and 0 bases from J, with 9 bases between. This CDR3 is CASSPAASTDTQYF. DNA of the CDR3: TGTGCCAGCAGCCCCGCTGCGAGCACAGATACGCAGTATTTT.

The chain couples TRBV27 to TRBJ1-5, with D maybe TRBD1 (5 bases). V was shortened by 3 bases and J by 4 bases, with 13 bases between the two germline ends. The CDR3 spans 15 residues. CDR1 is MNHEY, CDR2 SMNVEV, per germline (reference sequence). Here the CDR3 reads CASSFEGAPNQPQHF. CDR3 bases: TGTGCCAGCAGTTTCGAAGGGGCTCCAAATCAGCCCCAGCATTTT.

The chain couples TRBV6-1 to TRBJ1-1, with TRBD1 as a possible D gene (5 bases). Trimming took 6 bases from V and 1 from J, leaving 9 bases between them. The length of the CDR3 is 13 residues. Germline loops: CDR1 MNHNS, CDR2 SASEGT. DNA for the CDR3: TGTGCCAGCAGCGCTACAGGGAACACTGAAGCTTTCTTT. Protein product: CASSATGNTEAFF.

In this sample, this clone is large. The CDR3 DNA reads TGTGCCAGCAGTTGGGGGACAGCGAATTCACCCCTCCACTTT. Translated, it gives CASSWGTANSPLHF. The chain recombines TRBV27 with TRBJ1-6; TRBD1 matches at 7 bases. The germline gives CDR1 MNHEY, CDR2 SMNVEV (reference sequence). This CDR3 contains 14 residues. V lost 4 bases to trimming and J lost 7 bases; unmatched junction nucleotides: 4.